This note documents a single T cell receptor (beta chain) sequence. Only a few counts were recorded for this clone. Its cognate antigen has yet to be identified. One base away there is no much larger clone; base qualities are not given. The data stem from a study of T cells in localized non-small cell lung cancer (dated by TCRdb to 2020 to 2021). Study-wide context: Comparing tumors with uninvolved tumor-adjacent lungs, the study looked at the T cell repertoires of a few hundred patients with early-stage NSCLC. The cohort consisted of approximately 240 treatment-naive NSCLC patients whose localized lung tumors had been resected. A mean age of roughly 66 years was recorded for the NSCLC patients, of whom under 150 were male and over 100 were female. Results the study describes overall, beyond this receptor: Since the design was exploratory, TCR variables were selected using unadjusted p-values with no false-discovery rate correction. Multi-region tumor sequencing was not performed, so intratumor heterogeneity could not be excluded. Higher blood T cell density associated with longer overall survival, while higher adjacent-lung clonality associated with shorter survival. Uninvolved tumor-adjacent lung showed the highest T cell clonality, higher than tumor, which suggests more focused antigenic responses in the adjacent lung. Of the top 100 tumor clones, a median of 57 were detected in paired uninvolved adjacent lung; 28 were also among that lung's top 100.

At diagnosis, tumor, uninvolved tumor-adjacent lung and peripheral blood were collected and then preserved as a mix of FFPE and fresh-frozen material. For TCR repertoire profiling, blood samples were analyzed as peripheral blood mononuclear cells. TCR beta CDR3 regions were sequenced from DNA using the immunoSEQ Assay. Under the source paper's analysis protocol: To compute T cell density, TCR beta template counts were normalized to usable DNA, which was estimated by amplifying housekeeping genes. Using the preseqR package, richness was estimated by extrapolating to 120,000 templates for tissue samples and 400,000 templates for PBMC samples. Clonality was defined as one minus Pielou's evenness. To identify tissue-enriched TCRs, differential abundance testing was run on productive amino-acid clonotypes with a minimum total count of 5 and an alpha of 0.1. The Jaccard Index and the Morisita Overlap Index were used to measure repertoire overlap between compartments. GLIPH grouped TCR beta CDR3s together with public tetramer-defined viral CDR3s, and a viral motif had to include at least three viral sequences and also show V-gene enrichment. Drawn from immuneACCESS, this table holds only the in-frame rearrangements with V and J called that TCRdb kept. Clones are partly lost; checked studies trace under half to an unresolved V gene and leave the rest unexplained. D and trimming come from the DNA, and the V and J calls and clone size come from that table. The sample data list approximately 49,000 clones, and around 77% of these were observed just once. The ten largest account for 17% of the sample.

The CDR1 and CDR2 encoded by the germline V gene are MDHEN and SYDVKM. From cysteine to phenylalanine, the CDR3 is 13 amino acids long. Only the CDR3 part of the read is kept: 39 bases, read in frame from the first base. Between the V and J ends, shortened by 5 bases and 5 bases respectively, the junction contains 12 bases. Here the chain combines TRBV28 and TRBJ1-2; a confident D gene designation cannot be given. The clonotype comes from a man aged 35-75 years with stage I squamous cell lung carcinoma. This specimen consisted of peripheral blood, obtained before any cancer treatment. The DNA sequence follows: TGTGCCAGCAGTCCCGGCAGACTGTATGGCTACACCTTC. Protein translation: CASSPGRLYGYTF.